This is a list of T cell receptor beta chains from one sample in a study of TIL therapy for anti-PD-1-resistant metastatic lung cancer. Some clones are missing from TCRdb's copy, which holds only in-frame ones; the method was immunoSEQ multiplex PCR. The sample lists about 53,000 clones, about 70% occurring once. The sequenced sample was blood, obtained at baseline. The receptors derive from a person aged 25 to 80 with non-small cell lung cancer. Both conserved end residues are trimmed from each CDR3. The D gene is left open where the match is weak.

>13|TRBV6-5|TRBD2
ASSTIAGGGYEQY
>12|TRBV28|-
ASPGAGGNTEAF
>12|TRBV7-2|-
ASSLGIQGGEQY
>11|TRBV2|-
ASIGESSYEQY
>11|TRBV6-5|-
ASSYPASGRAF
>8|TRBV6-1|-
ASSDYEQY
>10|TRBV6-1|TRBD2
ASRRENNEQF
>11|TRBV11-2|-
ASGTQGDEKLF
>12|TRBV5-1|-
ASSLTGATGELF
>14|TRBV9|-
ASSARAGTVYNEQF
>14|TRBV12-2|-
ASRFDRGRFCEKLF
>12|TRBV5-1|-
ASSSGQSTETQY
>12|TRBV30|-
ASSKSGGGTEAF
>10|TRBV28|-
ASSLFFREQY
>12|TRBV19|-
ASSIFGRANEQF
>10|TRBV19|-
ASSEAPWVLT
>12|TRBV6-5|-
ASSYGGLGETQY
>10|TRBV19|-
ASSLPVGPQH
>12|TRBV2|-
ASRLQGITDTQY
>13|TRBV27|-
ASRATGFGANVLT
>13|TRBV5-8|TRBD1
ASSVGQGSGNTIY